The rows below give T cell receptor beta chains drawn from one sample of a study of blood T cell repertoires in COVID-19. Only in-frame clones appear in the TCRdb table, and some are missing; sequencing was by immunoSEQ multiplex PCR. The data hold a few hundred thousand clones, with approximately 86% observed a single time. Sequencing was done on a sample of peripheral blood. These receptors came from a man aged 40-55 years who had recovered from COVID-19. Both conserved end residues are part of each CDR3. The order of the fields is J gene, clone size, V gene, D gene, CDR3 protein, CDR3 DNA. The D gene is left open where the match is weak. The size of a clone is reported for some rows only, either as once, few or many, or as a class for expanded clones.

>TRBJ1-5|NA|TRBV3-1/TRBV3-2|NA
CASSPGQSNQPQHF
TGTGCCAGCAGCCCCGGACAGAGCAATCAGCCCCAGCATTTT
>TRBJ2-5|NA|TRBV3-1/TRBV3-2|TRBD2
CASSPGLAGNQETQYF
TGTGCCAGCAGCCCCGGACTAGCGGGGAACCAAGAGACCCAGTACTTC
>TRBJ2-3|NA|TRBV7-2|NA
CASSIPLRRAETDTQYF
TGTGCCAGCAGCATCCCGCTAAGGCGAGCGGAGACAGATACGCAGTATTTT
>TRBJ2-7|NA|TRBV6-6|TRBD2
CASSYSGGGFEQYF
TGTGCCAGCAGTTACTCCGGGGGGGGTTTCGAGCAGTACTTC
>TRBJ2-2|once|TRBV9|TRBD1
CASSSTGGASTGELFF
TGTGCCAGCAGCTCGACAGGGGGCGCGAGCACCGGGGAGCTGTTTTTT
>TRBJ2-7|once|TRBV9|NA
CASSRDSLSSYEQYF
TGTGCCAGCAGCCGAGACAGCCTTAGCTCCTACGAGCAGTACTTC
>TRBJ2-7|NA|TRBV27|NA
CATSINAGFEQYF
TGTGCCACCTCAATAAATGCGGGGTTCGAGCAGTACTTC
>TRBJ1-2|NA|TRBV29-1|NA
CSVGGVRGALFYGYTF
TGCAGCGTTGGGGGGGTGCGAGGGGCGCTGTTCTATGGCTACACCTTC
>TRBJ1-5|NA|TRBV7-9|NA
CASSLGAGRPQHF
TGTGCCAGCAGCTTAGGTGCAGGCAGGCCCCAGCATTTT
>TRBJ2-7|NA|TRBV19|TRBD1
CASSPGQGAYEQYF
TGTGCCAGTAGCCCGGGACAGGGGGCCTACGAGCAGTACTTC
>TRBJ2-5|NA|TRBV18|TRBD2
CASSPDSGRRETQYF
TGTGCCAGCTCACCCGACAGCGGGAGGCGGGAGACCCAGTACTTC
>TRBJ2-3|NA|TRBV4-3|TRBD1
CASSQENGQGWTQYF
TGCGCCAGCAGCCAAGAGAACGGACAGGGGTGGACGCAGTATTTT
>TRBJ2-3|NA|TRBV20-1|NA
CSASKGERQTLTDTQYF
TGCAGTGCTAGTAAGGGTGAGCGGCAGACCCTCACAGATACGCAGTATTTT
>TRBJ1-2|NA|TRBV11-2|TRBD1
CASSPLGQGNYGYTF
TGTGCCAGCAGCCCCCTCGGACAGGGTAACTATGGCTACACCTTC
>TRBJ2-3|NA|TRBV9|NA
CASSARGAPDTQYF
TGTGCCAGCAGCGCCCGGGGGGCCCCAGATACGCAGTATTTT
>TRBJ2-7|NA|TRBV6-6|NA
CASSYPDSVQEQYF
TGTGCCAGCAGTTACCCGGACAGTGTCCAGGAGCAGTACTTC
>TRBJ1-2|NA|TRBV2|NA
CASVSDGTVDFAF
TGTGCCAGCGTGAGTGATGGTACCGTCGATTTCGCCTTC
>TRBJ2-1|NA|TRBV29-1|NA
CSVVWTGYEQFF
TGCAGCGTTGTTTGGACGGGATATGAGCAGTTCTTC
>TRBJ2-7|NA|TRBV5-4|NA
CASSSTRQDGSYEQYF
TGTGCCAGCAGCTCAACCCGACAGGATGGCTCCTACGAGCAGTACTTC
>TRBJ2-7|NA|TRBV7-9|TRBD1
CASSLGTGAYEQYF
TGTGCCAGCAGCTTAGGGACAGGCGCCTACGAGCAGTACTTC
>TRBJ2-2|NA|TRBV12-3/TRBV12-4|TRBD1
CVINRGTGELFF
TGTGTCATCAACAGGGGCACCGGGGAGCTGTTTTTT
>TRBJ2-2|NA|TRBV9|NA
CASSVAYFNTGELFF
TGTGCCAGCAGCGTAGCTTACTTTAACACCGGGGAGCTGTTTTTT
>TRBJ2-7|NA|TRBV3-1/TRBV3-2|TRBD1
CASTRTGAHEQYF
TGTGCCAGCACCCGGACAGGGGCCCACGAGCAGTACTTC
>TRBJ2-1|NA|TRBV19|NA
CAHIPVRFF
TGTGCCCACATCCCAGTACGGTTCTTC
>TRBJ2-3|NA|TRBV9|TRBD1
CASSVGQGPADTQYF
TGTGCCAGCAGCGTCGGACAGGGGCCAGCAGATACGCAGTATTTT
>TRBJ1-3|NA|TRBV6-5|NA
CASRTAGNTIYF
TGTGCCAGCAGAACAGCTGGAAACACCATATATTTT
>TRBJ2-7|NA|TRBV11-1|TRBD1
CASSFYGTGGSYEQYF
TGTGCCAGCAGCTTTTACGGGACAGGGGGCTCCTACGAGCAGTACTTC
>TRBJ1-1|few|TRBV7-9|TRBD1
CASSTQTGGTEAFF
TGTGCCAGCAGCACTCAGACAGGGGGTACTGAAGCTTTCTTT
>TRBJ1-2|NA|TRBV11-2|TRBD1
CASSLSRDSSF
TGTGCCAGCAGCCTCTCCCGGGACAGCTCCTTC